The text below deals with one T cell receptor beta chain. Its antigen is not known. The entry originates in a study of T-cell memory formation after mild COVID-19. Study results and limitations: CD4+ contracting clones lay mainly in CM and EM, CD8+ ones in EMRA. Pre-infection memory showed some responding clones, and this suggested that cross-reactive memory joined.

The germline V gene has CDR1 SGHTA and CDR2 FQGNSA. Trimming took off 4 bases at V and 5 bases at J, with 16 bases between the two ends. The length of the CDR3 is 15 residues. TCRdb re-derived calls from the 5' RACE reads in MiXCR, one entry per CDR3 protein. The sample shows some 600,000 distinct CDR3 sequences, around 16% of them seen only once. This TCR derives from an adult woman who had mild COVID-19 (a few samples of this study predate the infection). Cell type and time point are not known. Material: PBMCs or a T cell subset sorted from them (not recorded which). V gene TRBV7-2 combines with J gene TRBJ2-3; possibly TRBD2 for D (5 bases). The chain's CDR3 is CASSSHGPGVDTQYF. The CDR3, as DNA: TGTGCCAGCAGCTCTCACGGGCCCGGGGTAGATACGCAGTATTTT.